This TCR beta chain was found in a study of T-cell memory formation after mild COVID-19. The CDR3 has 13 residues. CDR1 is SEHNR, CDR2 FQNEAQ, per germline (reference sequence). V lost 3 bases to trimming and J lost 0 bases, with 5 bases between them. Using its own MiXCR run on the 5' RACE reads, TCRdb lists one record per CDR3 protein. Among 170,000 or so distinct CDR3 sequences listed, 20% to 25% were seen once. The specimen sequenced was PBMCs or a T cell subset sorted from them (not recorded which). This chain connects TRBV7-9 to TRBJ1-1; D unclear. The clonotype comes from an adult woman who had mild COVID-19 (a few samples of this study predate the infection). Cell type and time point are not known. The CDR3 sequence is CASSFPLNTEAFF. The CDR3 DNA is TGTGCCAGCAGCTTCCCGTTGAACACTGAAGCTTTCTTT. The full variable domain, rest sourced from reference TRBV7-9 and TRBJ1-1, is DTGVSQNPRHKITKRGQNVTFRCDPISEHNRLYWYRQTLGQGPEFLTYFQNEAQLEKSRLLSDRFSAERPKGSFSTLEIQRTEQGDSAMYLCASSFPLNTEAFFGQGTRLTVV.